This entry lists 24 T cell receptor beta chains sequenced from one sample in a study of blood T cell repertoires in COVID-19. Clones were read by immunoSEQ multiplex PCR, and TCRdb kept only the in-frame ones, dropping some. The table includes roughly 230,000 clones, around 90% detected once. The sequencing sample was made of peripheral blood. The receptors shown here come from a human donor in a cohort sampled during active COVID-19.

The genes are TRBV5-6 and TRBJ1-5; D may be TRBD1 (5 bases). The CDR3 runs 12 residues. V dropped 3 bases and J dropped 13 bases, with 14 bases sitting between them. Germline CDR1 is SGHDT and CDR2 is YYEEEE. This CDR3 reads CASSSYPGQQHF. CDR3 sequence (DNA): TGTGCCAGCAGCTCCTATCCAGGGCAACAGCATTTT.

The CDR3 DNA is TGTGCCAGCCCCGGGGGTAGAGGTGGCTACACCTTC. Residues: CASPGGRGGYTF. The V and J genes are TRBV7-9 and TRBJ1-2, with D perhaps TRBD1 (5 bases). The germline CDR1 and CDR2 sequences are SEHNR and FQNEAQ (reference sequence). Trimming took off 8 bases at V and 7 bases at J, with 14 bases between the two ends. The CDR3 length is 12 residues. Full variable domain (missing parts from reference TRBV7-9 and TRBJ1-2): DTGVSQNPRHKITKRGQNVTFRCDPISEHNRLYWYRQTLGQGPEFLTYFQNEAQLEKSRLLSDRFSAERPKGSFSTLEIQRTEQGDSAMYLCASPGGRGGYTFGSGTRLTVV.

The J gene is TRBJ2-3, the V gene TRBV2, with 11 bases fitting TRBD1. Trimming at V came to 3 bases and at J to 2 bases, leaving 1 base not matched to a gene. The CDR3 runs 15 residues. Germline V gene data show CDR1 as SNHLY and CDR2 as FYNNEI. Here the CDR3 DNA reads TGTGCCAGCAGTGAGGACAGGGGGCTCACAGATACGCAGTATTTT. The encoded protein is CASSEDRGLTDTQYF.

The chain recombines TRBV11-2 with TRBJ2-5, with D possibly being TRBD2 (6 bases). With 0 bases removed from V and 1 base from J, the gap between germline ends came to 12 bases. The CDR3 sequence is 16 residues long. Germline assignment: CDR1 SGHAT and CDR2 FQNNGV. The CDR3 bases are TGTGCCAGCAGCTTAGAGAGTCAGGGAGGCCAAGAGACCCAGTACTTC. Translating gives CASSLESQGGQETQYF. The whole variable domain, filled in from reference TRBV11-2 and TRBJ2-5, reads EAGVAQSPRYKIIEKRQSVAFWCNPISGHATLYWYQQILGQGPKLLIQFQNNGVVDDSQLPKDRFSAERLKGVDSTLKIQPAKLEDSAVYLCASSLESQGGQETQYFGPGTRLLVL.

The V call is TRBV4-1, the J call TRBJ2-7, with 8 bases aligning to TRBD2. Looked up from germline, CDR1 is MGHRA and CDR2 is YSYEKL. With V trimmed by 4 bases and J by 5 bases, 16 bases remained unmatched. The CDR3 sequence is 17 residues long. CDR3 sequence (DNA): TGCGCCAGCAGCCCCCCGGGAGGGCGGGAGCTGCCTAACGAGCAGTACTTC. It is translated as CASSPPGGRELPNEQYF.

The rearrangement links TRBV11-3 to TRBJ1-1; 7 nucleotides match TRBD1. Germline values: CDR1 SGHNT, CDR2 YENEEA. After removal of 5 bases from V and 4 bases from J, the junction contained 4 bases not matched to a gene. CDR3 size: 13 residues. Written as DNA, the CDR3 is TGTGCCAGCAGCCCGACAGGGAGCACTGAAGCTTTCTTT. Amino acid sequence: CASSPTGSTEAFF.

This sequence joins TRBV7-2 and TRBJ2-7, with TRBD2 as a possible D gene (5 bases). The CDR3 has 16 residues. V was clipped by 5 bases and J by 2 bases, with 19 bases between them. Germline V gives CDR1 SGHTA, CDR2 FQGNSA. CDR3 nucleotide sequence: TGTGCCAGCAGCCCCCAGGCTAGCCTTCTCGCCTACGAGCAGTACTTC. Its translation is CASSPQASLLAYEQYF.

J is TRBJ2-7 and V is TRBV19; TRBD1 agrees at 8 bases. Trimming cost V 3 bases and J 7 bases; bases outside gene matches: 5. The CDR3 loop spans 13 amino acids. Germline V gene lookup returns CDR1 LNHDA and CDR2 SQIVND (reference sequence). The CDR3 nucleotides are TGTGCCAGTAGTATGGGACAGGTGGGGGAGCAGTACTTC. Translation gives CASSMGQVGEQYF.

The rearrangement links TRBV19 to TRBJ2-7, with 9 nucleotides matching TRBD1. Germline trimming cut 5 bases from V and 1 base from J; bases unmatched to any gene: 3. CDR3 length: 14 residues. Per the germline V gene, CDR1 is LNHDA and CDR2 is SQIVND (reference sequence). For the CDR3, the DNA is TGTGCCAGTAGTTCCGGGACAGGGTCCTACGAGCAGTACTTC. Its translation: CASSSGTGSYEQYF.

The gene calls are TRBV21-1 and TRBJ1-5. TRBV21-1 is recorded as a pseudogene. The length of the CDR3 is 19 residues. The CDR3 region is CASSPWRGFGQTSNQPQHF. The CDR3 nucleotides read TGTGCCAGCAGCCCGTGGAGGGGTTTTGGGCAGACCAGCAATCAGCCCCAGCATTTT.

The rearrangement links TRBV7-9 to TRBJ1-2; 7 bases map to TRBD1. Germline-derived CDR1 and CDR2 are SEHNR and FQNEAQ (reference sequence). This CDR3 has 14 amino acids. The ends lost 6 bases at V and 2 bases at J; junction bases unmatched: 6. The chain's CDR3 is CASRRLQGNYGYTF. The CDR3 bases are TGTGCCAGCAGACGACTACAGGGGAACTATGGCTACACCTTC. Filled out from reference TRBV7-9 and TRBJ1-2, the complete variable domain reads DTGVSQNPRHKITKRGQNVTFRCDPISEHNRLYWYRQTLGQGPEFLTYFQNEAQLEKSRLLSDRFSAERPKGSFSTLEIQRTEQGDSAMYLCASRRLQGNYGYTFGSGTRLTVV.

The gene calls are TRBV27 and TRBJ2-3, with a tentative D call TRBD1 (6 bases). Germline-derived CDR1 and CDR2 are MNHEY and SMNVEV (reference sequence). This CDR3 is 15 amino acids long. Trimming removed 6 bases at V and 0 bases at J, with 13 bases between. The DNA for the CDR3 is TGTGCCAGCAGCAGAGAAGGACAGAGCACAGATACGCAGTATTTT. Translated: CASSREGQSTDTQYF.

This clone was recorded a few times. The chain is built from TRBV19 and TRBJ1-6; TRBD1 aligns across 8 bases. CDR3 length equals 13 residues. In germline, CDR1 is LNHDA, CDR2 SQIVND (reference sequence). Germline trimming cut 5 bases from V and 8 bases from J; bases unmatched to any gene: 2. DNA for the CDR3: TGTGCCAGTAGTGACAGGGGTGATTCACCCCTCCACTTT. Its protein is CASSDRGDSPLHF.

The chain has TRBV27 and TRBJ1-1; no definite D call. Germline lookup yields CDR1 MNHEY and CDR2 SMNVEV (reference sequence). The ends were cut back, 2 bases at V and 2 bases at J, with 9 bases in the middle. This CDR3 region has 14 residues. CDR3 amino acids: CASSLSRLNTEAFF. CDR3 DNA sequence: TGTGCCAGCAGTTTAAGTCGGTTAAACACTGAAGCTTTCTTT.

The CDR3 sequence is CASSIGGDRGYGYTF. Written as DNA, the CDR3 is TGTGCCAGTAGTATTGGGGGGGATCGGGGCTATGGCTACACCTTC. This chain connects TRBV19 to TRBJ1-2; possibly TRBD1 for D (5 bases). The CDR3 is made up of 15 amino acids. V lost 3 bases and J lost 4, with 15 bases in between. CDR1 is LNHDA, CDR2 SQIVND, per germline (reference sequence).

This chain connects TRBV4-1 to TRBJ1-2; D might be TRBD1 (5 bases). The CDR3 is made up of 14 amino acids. The germline V gene has CDR1 MGHRA and CDR2 YSYEKL. V was shortened by 1 base and J by 4 bases, with 10 bases between the two germline ends. DNA for the CDR3: TGCGCCAGCAGCCAAGGGGGGGGAAGCTATGGCTACACCTTC. As protein: CASSQGGGSYGYTF.

The chain employs TRBV9 and TRBJ1-2; D unclear. Deletions cut 0 bases from V and 0 bases from J, with 6 bases between. The CDR3 runs to 14 residues. Germline lookup yields CDR1 SGDLS and CDR2 YYNGEE. CDR3 in DNA: TGTGCCAGCAGCGTAGAACCAGCTAACTATGGCTACACCTTC. It codes for CASSVEPANYGYTF.

V is TRBV6-5 and J is TRBJ2-7; 7 bases align to TRBD2. CDR3 length: 16 residues. V lost 0 bases, J lost 4 bases, and 9 bases stayed unmatched. Germline V CDR1 and CDR2: MNHEY, SVGAGI. The CDR3 is CASSYSKGGSCYEQYF. Here the CDR3 DNA reads TGTGCCAGCAGTTACTCTAAAGGCGGGAGTTGTTACGAGCAGTACTTC.

This CDR3 is CASSKAGLAEEAYNEQFF. The CDR3 DNA follows: TGTGCCAGCAGCAAAGCTGGCCTAGCGGAGGAAGCCTACAATGAGCAGTTCTTC. This chain joins TRBV21-1 and TRBJ2-1; the tabulated D call, TRBD2, remains unverified against the DNA. TRBV21-1 has pseudogene status. This CDR3 spans 18 amino acids.

This clone has a single count. The CDR3 does not end in the conserved phenylalanine or tryptophan, so this is likely a read error. No DNA is shown, since the ends of the CDR3 on it are uncertain; the CDR3 is the one TCRdb lists. The genes are TRBV4-2 and TRBJ2-7; the DNA was not compared with TRBD2, the D call given in the table. The CDR3 adds up to 12 amino acids, both ends counted. Per germline, CDR1 LGHNA and CDR2 YNFKEQ. CDR3 amino acids: CASSSQTSGNLG.

This chain joins TRBV11-2 and TRBJ1-2, with 8 bases that match TRBD1. Germline V gene lookup returns CDR1 SGHAT and CDR2 FQNNGV. The CDR3 totals 13 residues. V shed 4 bases and J 8 bases; nucleotides not matched to a gene: 6. The CDR3 sequence is CASSSERQGGYTF. CDR3 bases: TGTGCCAGCAGCTCGGAACGACAGGGGGGCTACACCTTC.

The chain couples TRBV11-2 to TRBJ2-7; D not resolved. The V and J ends lost 3 bases and 5 bases respectively, with 11 bases between them. The CDR3 loop spans 13 amino acids. Germline V gives CDR1 SGHAT, CDR2 FQNNGV. This chain's CDR3 is CASSFSNRDEQYF. Written as DNA, the CDR3 is TGTGCCAGCAGCTTTAGCAACCGGGACGAGCAGTACTTC.

V is TRBV6-1 and J is TRBJ1-4, with 8 bases that match TRBD1. Germline V gene data show CDR1 as MNHNS and CDR2 as SASEGT. J was trimmed by 5 bases and V by 3 bases; bases with no gene match: 8. The CDR3 length is 16 residues. CDR3 DNA: TGTGCCAGCAGTGATCGGGCCGGGACAGGCAATGAAAAACTGTTTTTT. Residues: CASSDRAGTGNEKLFF.

The chain recombines TRBV11-1 with TRBJ2-7, with 7 bases aligning to TRBD2. Germline V lookup: CDR1 SGHAT, CDR2 FQDESV (reference sequence). The V gene end was trimmed by 5 bases and the J gene end by 0 bases; junction bases not matched to a gene: 7. CDR3 size: 15 residues. CDR3 sequence reads: CASSPLASSSYEQYF. Written as DNA, the CDR3 is TGTGCCAGCAGCCCACTAGCGTCGAGCTCCTACGAGCAGTACTTC. Full variable domain (remainder filled in from reference TRBV11-1 and TRBJ2-7): EAEVAQSPRYKITEKSQAVAFWCDPISGHATLYWYRQILGQGPELLVQFQDESVVDDSQLPKDRFSAERLKGVDSTLKIQPAELGDSAMYLCASSPLASSSYEQYFGPGTRLTVT.